This T cell receptor beta chain emerged from a study of OX40 agonist ivuxolimab in advanced cancers. Study summary: Patients were treated with ivuxolimab, an agonistic anti-OX40 (CD134) antibody.

Profiling relied on immunoSEQ multiplex PCR, and the TCRdb table lists in-frame clones only, not all of them. The table includes about 26,000 clones, 65% to 80% detected once. The receptor's source is an adult with an advanced solid tumor such as melanoma, head and neck, liver or kidney cancer. This material consisted of CD4+ or CD8+ T cells sorted from blood, taken in a trial of the OX40 agonist ivuxolimab.

CDR3 sequence: CASSEGGDRVKNEQFF. Written as DNA, the CDR3 is TGCGCCAGCAGCGAGGGAGGGGACAGGGTGAAGAATGAGCAGTTCTTC. The chain employs TRBV5-1 and TRBJ2-1; 9 nucleotides agree with TRBD1. The CDR3 contains 16 residues. V lost 4 bases and J lost 7; bases outside the gene matches: 12. Germline V gives CDR1 SGHRS, CDR2 YFSETQ.